This T cell receptor beta chain was sequenced for a study of cytomegalovirus exposure and HLA in healthy donors. A remark on this clone: What it binds is not known.

PCR amplification relied on 60 Vbeta primers (plus 13 Jbeta primers). Here immunoSEQ multiplex PCR was the method, and the copy in TCRdb shows in-frame clones only, minus some. The sample records over 150,000 clones, about four fifths being singletons. Findings of the study overall: CMV serostatus was the only immune exposure information that was available. Later on, a genetic analysis was performed. It linked a missense variant in DCLRE1C with V- and J-gene trimming of TCR beta. An analysis done earlier found most TCR beta V segments productive about 87% or about 30% of the time.

With 2 bases clipped from V and 5 bases from J, the junction kept 2 bases outside the gene matches. The CDR3 runs to 14 residues. Germline-derived CDR1 and CDR2 are SGHDN and FVKESK. The clonotype originates from a girl under 18 in good health and CMV-seropositive. The chain is built from TRBV14 and TRBJ2-5; 10 nucleotides match TRBD2. Sequenced input: PBMCs. The CDR3 sequence is CASSQSGGAETQYF. CDR3 nucleotides: TGTGCCAGCAGCCAAAGCGGGGGGGCTGAGACCCAGTACTTC.